This T cell receptor (beta chain) was recovered during a study of beta chain features in type 1 diabetes. Findings and limits, study-wide: There was a moderate but significant shortening of TCRB CDR3s in all four CD4+ subsets of Type 1 diabetes patients.

TCRB transcripts that were expressed got sequenced, as all of the isolated RNA had been reverse transcribed. The protocol was immunoSEQ multiplex PCR, while the TCRdb copy is restricted to in-frame clones and leaves out a portion. The sample yields 200,000 to 300,000 clones, about 15% seen once. There are 15 residues in the CDR3. Germline V gene lookup returns CDR1 SGHTA and CDR2 FQGNSA. V was pared by 4 bases and J by 0 bases, with 13 bases between. A heparinised blood draw that averaged approximately 110 mL was obtained once from each donor. This clone has a handful of counts. Its cognate antigen is unknown.

The chain combines TRBV7-2 with TRBJ2-7; no firm D call. The clonotype was recovered from a man younger than 40 with type 1 diabetes. Sequenced material: naive CD4+ T cells from blood. The CDR3 sequence: CASSSALDRSYEQYF. In DNA, the CDR3 is TGTGCCAGCAGCTCGGCCCTAGATCGCTCCTACGAGCAGTACTTC.